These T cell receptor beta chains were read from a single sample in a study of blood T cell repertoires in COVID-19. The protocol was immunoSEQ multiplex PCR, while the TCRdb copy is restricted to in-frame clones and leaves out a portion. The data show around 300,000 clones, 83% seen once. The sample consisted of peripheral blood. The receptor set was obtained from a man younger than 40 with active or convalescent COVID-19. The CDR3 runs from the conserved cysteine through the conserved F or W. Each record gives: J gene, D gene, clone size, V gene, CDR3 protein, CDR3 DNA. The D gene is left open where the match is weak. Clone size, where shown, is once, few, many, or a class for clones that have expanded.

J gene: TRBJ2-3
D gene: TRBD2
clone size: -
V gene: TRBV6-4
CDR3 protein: CASSASSGGATDTQYF
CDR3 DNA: TGTGCCAGCAGTGCTAGTAGCGGGGGGGCCACAGATACGCAGTATTTT

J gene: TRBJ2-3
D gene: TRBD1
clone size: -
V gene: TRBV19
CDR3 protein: CASRSGGITDTQYF
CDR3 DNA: TGTGCCAGTAGGTCAGGGGGCATAACAGATACGCAGTATTTT

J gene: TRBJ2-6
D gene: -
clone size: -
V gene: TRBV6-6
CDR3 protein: CASTSLRGPYNVLTF
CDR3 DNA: TGTGCCAGCACTTCCCTCCGCGGTCCCTACAACGTCCTGACTTTC

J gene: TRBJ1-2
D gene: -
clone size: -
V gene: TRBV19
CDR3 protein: CASSIAIGYGYTF
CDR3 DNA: TGTGCCAGTAGTATTGCCATCGGCTATGGCTACACCTTC

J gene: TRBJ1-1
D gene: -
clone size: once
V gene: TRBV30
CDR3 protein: CAWRLSVWEAFF
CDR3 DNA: TGTGCCTGGCGTTTGAGTGTCTGGGAGGCTTTCTTT

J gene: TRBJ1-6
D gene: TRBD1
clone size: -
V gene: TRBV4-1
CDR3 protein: CASSQNRGNSPLHF
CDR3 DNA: TGCGCCAGCAGCCAAAACAGGGGGAATTCACCCCTCCACTTT

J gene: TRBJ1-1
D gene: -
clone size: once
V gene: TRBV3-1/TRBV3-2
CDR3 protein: CASSFSGTTNSEAFF
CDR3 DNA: TGTGCCAGCAGCTTTTCCGGGACAACCAATTCTGAAGCTTTCTTT

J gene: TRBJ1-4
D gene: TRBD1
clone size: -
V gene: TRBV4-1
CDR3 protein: CASSQGQGSNEKLFF
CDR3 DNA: TGCGCCAGCAGCCAAGGACAGGGTTCTAATGAAAAACTGTTTTTT

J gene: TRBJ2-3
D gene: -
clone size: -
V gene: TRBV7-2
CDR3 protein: CASSSGTTDTQYF
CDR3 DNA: TGTGCCAGCAGCTCCGGGACAACAGATACGCAGTATTTT

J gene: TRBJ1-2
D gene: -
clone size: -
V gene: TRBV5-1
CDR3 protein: CASSSGTRANYGYTF
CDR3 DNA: TGCGCCAGCAGCAGCGGGACTCGGGCTAACTATGGCTACACCTTC

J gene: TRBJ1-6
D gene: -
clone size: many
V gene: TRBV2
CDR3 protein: CASSEFGGLRTTKGSPLHF
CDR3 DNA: TGTGCCAGCAGTGAATTCGGGGGGCTTAGGACAACAAAGGGATCACCCCTCCACTTT

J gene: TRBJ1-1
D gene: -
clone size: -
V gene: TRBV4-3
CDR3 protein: CASSQDRMRGRTEAFF
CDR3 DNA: TGCGCCAGCAGCCAGGACCGGATGCGGGGGAGGACTGAAGCTTTCTTT

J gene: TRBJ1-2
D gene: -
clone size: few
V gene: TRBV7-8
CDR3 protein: CASSWNARGGGDGYTF
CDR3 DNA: TGTGCCAGCAGCTGGAATGCAAGGGGCGGTGGAGATGGCTACACCTTC

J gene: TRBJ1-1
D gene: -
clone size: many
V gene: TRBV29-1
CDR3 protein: CSAGAGDTEAFF
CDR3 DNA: TGCAGCGCGGGGGCAGGGGACACTGAAGCTTTCTTT

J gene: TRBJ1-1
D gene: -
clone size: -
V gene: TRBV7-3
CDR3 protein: CASRRTENTEAFF
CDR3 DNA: TGTGCCAGCAGGAGGACAGAAAACACTGAAGCTTTCTTT

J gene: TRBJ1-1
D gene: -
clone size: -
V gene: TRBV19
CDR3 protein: CASSIGGQTYTEAFF
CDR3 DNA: TGTGCCAGTAGTATTGGTGGACAGACTTACACTGAAGCTTTCTTT

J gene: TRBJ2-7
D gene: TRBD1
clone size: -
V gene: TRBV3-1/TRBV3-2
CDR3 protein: CASRRDRTSYEQYF
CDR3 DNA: TGTGCCAGCCGTAGGGACAGAACTTCCTACGAGCAGTACTTC

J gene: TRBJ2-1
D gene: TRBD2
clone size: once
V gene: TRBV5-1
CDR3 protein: CASSLPLLAGGPGNEQFF
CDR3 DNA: TGCGCCAGCAGCTTACCCCTACTAGCGGGAGGGCCGGGCAATGAGCAGTTCTTC

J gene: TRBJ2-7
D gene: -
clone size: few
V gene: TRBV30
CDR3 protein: CAWSGGWQAFYEQYF
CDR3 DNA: TGTGCCTGGAGTGGGGGCTGGCAGGCGTTCTACGAGCAGTACTTC

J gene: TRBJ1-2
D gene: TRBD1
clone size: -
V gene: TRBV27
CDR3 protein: CASSMAGTGPYGYTF
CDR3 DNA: TGTGCCAGCAGTATGGCCGGGACAGGGCCATATGGCTACACCTTC

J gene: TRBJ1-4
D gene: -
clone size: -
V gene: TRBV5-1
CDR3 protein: CASSLDFLNEKLFF
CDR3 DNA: TGCGCCAGCAGCTTGGATTTCCTTAATGAAAAACTGTTTTTT

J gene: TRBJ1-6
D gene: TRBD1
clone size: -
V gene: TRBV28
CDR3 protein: CASRGQGGDSPLHF
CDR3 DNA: TGTGCCAGCAGGGGACAGGGTGGGGATTCACCCCTCCACTTT

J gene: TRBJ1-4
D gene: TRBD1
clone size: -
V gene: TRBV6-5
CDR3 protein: CASSLGAGGNEKLFF
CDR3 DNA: TGTGCCAGCAGCTTAGGGGCAGGGGGAAATGAAAAACTGTTTTTT

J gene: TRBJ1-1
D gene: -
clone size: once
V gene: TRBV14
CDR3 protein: CASSVHPLNTEAFF
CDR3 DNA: TGTGCCAGCAGCGTACACCCATTGAACACTGAAGCTTTCTTT

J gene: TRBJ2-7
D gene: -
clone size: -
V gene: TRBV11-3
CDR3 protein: CASSPSQGRGNEQYF
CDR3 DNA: TGTGCCAGCAGCCCCTCCCAGGGGAGGGGGAACGAGCAGTACTTC

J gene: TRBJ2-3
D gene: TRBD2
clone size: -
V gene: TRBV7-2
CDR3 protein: CASSPLAGTGVHTDTQYF
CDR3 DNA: TGTGCCAGCAGCCCACTAGCGGGGACCGGCGTGCACACAGATACGCAGTATTTT

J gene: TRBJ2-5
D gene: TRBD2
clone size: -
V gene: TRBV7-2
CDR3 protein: CASNLHGGGQETQYF
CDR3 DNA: TGTGCCAGCAACCTTCATGGGGGGGGTCAAGAGACCCAGTACTTC

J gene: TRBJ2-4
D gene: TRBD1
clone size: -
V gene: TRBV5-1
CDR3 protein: CASSLRGQRDAAKNIQYF
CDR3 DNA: TGCGCCAGCAGCCTCAGGGGACAGAGAGATGCCGCCAAAAACATTCAGTACTTC

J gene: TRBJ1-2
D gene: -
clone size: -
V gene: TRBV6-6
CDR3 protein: CASRPLVGQFGYTF
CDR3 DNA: TGTGCCAGCAGGCCCCTCGTCGGACAATTTGGCTACACCTTC

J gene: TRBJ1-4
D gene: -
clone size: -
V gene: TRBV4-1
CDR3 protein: CASSRDKKLFF
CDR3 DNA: TGCGCCAGCAGCCGAGACAAAAAACTGTTTTTT

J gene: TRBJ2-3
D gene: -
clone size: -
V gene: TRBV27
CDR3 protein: CASSWPNSTDTQYF
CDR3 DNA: TGTGCCTCCTCCTGGCCGAATAGCACAGATACGCAGTATTTT

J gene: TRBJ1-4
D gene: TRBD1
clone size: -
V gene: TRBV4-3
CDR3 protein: CASSPRDRGEKLFF
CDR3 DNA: TGCGCCAGCAGCCCCCGGGACAGAGGAGAAAAACTGTTTTTT

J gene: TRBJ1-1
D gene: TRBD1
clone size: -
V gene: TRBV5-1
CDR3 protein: CASKVVPGQTNTEAFF
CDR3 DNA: TGCGCCAGCAAGGTAGTCCCGGGACAGACGAACACTGAAGCTTTCTTT

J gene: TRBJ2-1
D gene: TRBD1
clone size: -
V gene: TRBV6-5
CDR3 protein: CASMRQGYEQFF
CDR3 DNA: TGTGCCAGCATGAGACAGGGGTATGAGCAGTTCTTC

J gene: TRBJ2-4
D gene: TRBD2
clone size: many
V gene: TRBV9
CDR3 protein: CASSVAGGRDIQYF
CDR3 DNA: TGTGCCAGCAGCGTAGCGGGGGGAAGGGACATTCAGTACTTC

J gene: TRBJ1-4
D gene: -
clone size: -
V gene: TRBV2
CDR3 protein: CASSEIGATNEKLFF
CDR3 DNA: TGTGCCAGCAGTGAGATAGGGGCAACTAATGAAAAACTGTTTTTT

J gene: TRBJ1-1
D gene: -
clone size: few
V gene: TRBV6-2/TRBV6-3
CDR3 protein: CASSQGNQAFF
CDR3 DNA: TGTGCCAGCAGTCAGGGGAACCAAGCTTTCTTT

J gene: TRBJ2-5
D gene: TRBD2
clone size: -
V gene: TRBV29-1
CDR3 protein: CSGPGPGGLETQYF
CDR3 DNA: TGCAGCGGTCCGGGACCGGGAGGTTTAGAGACCCAGTACTTC

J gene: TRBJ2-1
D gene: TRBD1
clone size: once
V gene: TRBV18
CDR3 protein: CASSPAGQGYEQFF
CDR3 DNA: TGTGCCAGCTCACCAGCCGGACAGGGATATGAGCAGTTCTTC

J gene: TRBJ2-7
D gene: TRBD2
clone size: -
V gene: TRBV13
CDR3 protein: CASSLSGGPLEQYF
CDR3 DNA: TGTGCCAGCAGCTTAAGCGGGGGGCCCCTCGAGCAGTACTTC

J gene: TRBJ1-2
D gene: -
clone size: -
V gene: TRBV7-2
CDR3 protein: CASSFKPGNGYTF
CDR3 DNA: TGTGCCAGCAGCTTCAAACCAGGGAATGGCTACACCTTC

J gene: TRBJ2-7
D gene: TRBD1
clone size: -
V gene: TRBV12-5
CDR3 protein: CASGLGQGVFHEQYF
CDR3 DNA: TGTGCTAGTGGTTTGGGACAGGGAGTCTTCCACGAGCAGTACTTC

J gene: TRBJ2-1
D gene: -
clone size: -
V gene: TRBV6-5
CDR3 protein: CASSGGRNEQFF
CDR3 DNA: TGTGCCAGCAGCGGGGGACGCAATGAGCAGTTCTTC

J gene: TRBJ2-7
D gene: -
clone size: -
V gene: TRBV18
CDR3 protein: CASSPRNGGSYEQYF
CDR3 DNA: TGTGCCAGCTCACCACGGAACGGGGGATCCTACGAGCAGTACTTC

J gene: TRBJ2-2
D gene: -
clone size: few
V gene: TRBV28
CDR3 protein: CASTSPGDTGELFF
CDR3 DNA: TGTGCCAGCACAAGTCCAGGGGACACCGGGGAGCTGTTTTTT

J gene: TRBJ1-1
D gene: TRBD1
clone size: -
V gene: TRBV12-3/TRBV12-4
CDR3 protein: CASSVNRGTEAFF
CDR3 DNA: TGTGCCAGCAGTGTAAACAGGGGTACTGAAGCTTTCTTT

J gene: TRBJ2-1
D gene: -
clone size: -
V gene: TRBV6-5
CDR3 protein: CASSLGMGGIDEQFF
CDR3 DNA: TGTGCCAGCAGCCTAGGGATGGGGGGTATCGATGAGCAGTTCTTC

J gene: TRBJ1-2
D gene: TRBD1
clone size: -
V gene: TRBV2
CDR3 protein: CASSGTGWDYGYTF
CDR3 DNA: TGTGCCAGCAGTGGGACAGGGTGGGACTATGGCTACACCTTC

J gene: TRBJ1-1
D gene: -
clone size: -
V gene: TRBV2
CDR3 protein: CASTSDTEAFF
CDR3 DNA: TGTGCCAGCACGAGCGACACTGAAGCTTTCTTT

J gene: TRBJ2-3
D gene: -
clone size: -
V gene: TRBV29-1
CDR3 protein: CSVEWAKADTQYF
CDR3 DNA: TGCAGCGTTGAGTGGGCAAAGGCAGATACGCAGTATTTT

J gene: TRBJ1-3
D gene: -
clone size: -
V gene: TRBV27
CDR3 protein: CASSLEAGGGNTIYF
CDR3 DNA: TGTGCCAGCAGTTTGGAGGCGGGTGGGGGAAACACCATATATTTT

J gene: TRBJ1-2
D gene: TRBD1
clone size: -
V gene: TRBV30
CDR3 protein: CAWSRQGGYGYTF
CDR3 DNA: TGTGCCTGGAGTCGACAGGGAGGCTATGGCTACACCTTC

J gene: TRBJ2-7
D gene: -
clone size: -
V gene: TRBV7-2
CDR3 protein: CASSLFGRLRGAYEQYF
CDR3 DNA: TGTGCCAGCAGCTTATTTGGGCGGTTGCGGGGAGCCTACGAGCAGTACTTC

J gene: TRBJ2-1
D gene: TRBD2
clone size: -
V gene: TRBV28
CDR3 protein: CASSFSGEVDEQFF
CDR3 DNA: TGTGCCAGCAGTTTTAGCGGGGAGGTAGATGAGCAGTTCTTC